Presented here are 12 T cell receptor beta chains from one specimen sequenced in a study of blood T cells in healthy people across ages. For the second PCR, which ran for about 6 to 11 cycles, a sample-barcoded 5' primer and a J-beta primer mix were used. TCRdb processed the 5' RACE reads anew with MiXCR; each CDR3 protein has one entry. The repertoire holds 900,000 to 950,000 distinct CDR3 sequences, just under 30% seen once, with roughly 10% in the top ten. The same data also contributed to another study, on T cells of mothers and their children.

The sequenced sample was blood. These receptors all come from a woman aged 40 to 49 in good health.

Many counts were recorded for this clonotype. The chain combines TRBV27 with TRBJ2-6; D is unclear. V was pared by 4 bases and J by 0 bases, with 13 bases between. The CDR3 sequence is 17 residues long. Germline V gene lookup returns CDR1 MNHEY and CDR2 SMNVEV (reference sequence). Here the CDR3 reads CASSSFLGPSGANVLTF. CDR3 sequence (DNA): TGTGCCAGCAGTTCATTCTTGGGTCCCTCTGGGGCCAACGTCCTGACTTTC.

This clonotype was recorded a few times. This chain connects TRBV7-8 to TRBJ1-5; 8 nucleotides match TRBD1. CDR1 is SGHVS and CDR2 is FQNEAQ in the germline V gene. V shed 4 bases and J 4 bases; nucleotides not matched to a gene: 6. There are 15 residues in the CDR3. The CDR3 loop is CASSSLGQENQPQHF. The DNA for the CDR3 is TGTGCCAGCAGCTCCTTGGGACAGGAGAATCAGCCCCAGCATTTT.

The chain recombines TRBV7-9 with TRBJ2-5; 7 bases agree with TRBD1. The J call may be in error: the DNA end matches TRBJ2-7 better. Germline V gene lookup returns CDR1 SEHNR and CDR2 FQNEAQ (reference sequence). The CDR3 totals 14 residues. This CDR3 is CASSLTGTGHEQYF. The CDR3 DNA sequence: TGTGCCAGCAGCTTGACAGGGACCGGGCACGAGCAGTACTTC.

This clonotype was observed many times. V usage is TRBV5-1 and J usage is TRBJ2-7; possible D gene TRBD2, 7 bases. With 5 bases removed from V and 0 bases from J, the gap between germline ends came to 15 bases. The CDR3 contains 15 residues. Germline CDR1 is SGHRS and CDR2 is YFSETQ. This CDR3 reads CASSYSGGRSYEQYF. CDR3 nucleotide sequence: TGCGCCAGCAGTTACTCGGGGGGCCGCTCCTACGAGCAGTACTTC.

The chain has TRBV12-3 or TRBV12-4 and TRBJ2-2, with 13 nucleotides matching TRBD2. The CDR3 covers 16 residues. V lost 3 bases and J lost 6; bases outside the gene matches: 4. The CDR3 is CASSFAGTSGAGELFF. The CDR3 DNA sequence: TGTGCCAGCAGTTTCGCCGGGACTAGCGGGGCCGGGGAGCTGTTTTTT.

A few counts support this clonotype. V gene TRBV28 combines with J gene TRBJ2-3, with TRBD1 identical over 7 bases. Trimming took 1 base from V and 4 from J; bases not matched to a gene: 2. The V gene's germline CDR1 is MDHEN and CDR2 SYDVKM. The length of the CDR3 is 14 residues. CDR3 residues: CASSLSQGPDTQYF. CDR3 nucleotides: TGTGCCAGCAGTTTATCACAGGGGCCAGATACGCAGTATTTT.

Concerning this clonotype: A much larger clone sits a single nucleotide away, making a read error possible. V and J are TRBV5-1 and TRBJ1-2, with a tentative D call TRBD1 (6 bases). The CDR3 loop spans 15 amino acids. With 4 bases removed from V and 4 bases from J, the gap between germline ends came to 17 bases. Looked up from germline, CDR1 is SGHRS and CDR2 is YFSETQ. The CDR3 region has the DNA TGCGCCAGCAGCCCTTCCTCCGGGACAACCTATGGCTACACCTTC. Translated: CASSPSSGTTYGYTF.

This clonotype appeared a few times. The rearrangement links TRBV4-2 to TRBJ1-4; 7 bases are a match to TRBD1. The J segment lost 7 bases and the V segment lost 1 base, leaving 6 bases of the junction unmatched. The CDR3 loop spans 15 amino acids. Per the germline V gene, CDR1 is LGHNA and CDR2 is YNFKEQ. The chain's CDR3 is CASSQVDREAEKLFF. The CDR3 DNA sequence: TGTGCCAGCAGCCAAGTTGACAGGGAGGCTGAAAAACTGTTTTTT.

On this clonotype itself: One junction end does not reproduce the germline sequence, and a read error may be involved. V gene TRBV7-9 combines with J gene TRBJ1-2; D perhaps matches TRBD1 (6 bases). The CDR3 runs 13 residues. From germline, CDR1 is SEHNR and CDR2 FQNEAQ (reference sequence). CDR3 amino acids: CAGRPQGTYGYTF. The CDR3, as DNA: TGCGCCGGCAGACCACAGGGTACCTATGGCTACACCTTC. The whole variable domain, filled in from reference TRBV7-9 and TRBJ1-2, reads DTGVSQNPRHKITKRGQNVTFRCDPISEHNRLYWYRQTLGQGPEFLTYFQNEAQLEKSRLLSDRFSAERPKGSFSTLEIQRTEQGDSAMYLCAGRPQGTYGYTFGSGTRLTVV.

This clonotype was counted at least ten times. The rearrangement links TRBV5-1 to TRBJ1-2; D is uncertain. The germline gives CDR1 SGHRS, CDR2 YFSETQ. The CDR3 consists of 15 residues. V dropped 4 bases and J dropped 3 bases, with 16 bases sitting between them. The CDR3 loop is CASSPTVGFDYGYTF. DNA of the CDR3: TGCGCCAGCAGCCCTACGGTCGGGTTTGACTATGGCTACACCTTC.

About this clonotype: The junction departs from germline at one end; a sequencing error may be responsible. The V call is TRBV15, the J call TRBJ2-3; 7 bases are a match to TRBD2. In germline, CDR1 is LNHNV, CDR2 YYDKDF (reference sequence). This CDR3 has 16 residues. DNA of the CDR3: TGTGCCACCAGCAGAGATGGGGGGGTCCGCACAGATGCGCAGTATTTT. Protein sequence: CATSRDGGVRTDAQYF.

This clonotype showed up just a few times. The V call is TRBV9, the J call TRBJ1-6, with 7 bases matching TRBD1. CDR3 length equals 15 residues. Germline CDR1 SGDLS, CDR2 YYNGEE. V was clipped by 4 bases and J by 5 bases; unmatched bases: 6. CDR3 bases: TGTGCCAGCAGCCCACAGGGGACAAATAATTCACCCCTCCACTTT. It encodes CASSPQGTNNSPLHF. Supplemented by reference TRBV9 and TRBJ1-6, the full variable domain reads DSGVTQTPKHLITATGQRVTLRCSPRSGDLSVYWYQQSLDQGLQFLIQYYNGEERAKGNILERFSAQQFPDLHSELNLSSLELGDSALYFCASSPQGTNNSPLHFGNGTRLTVT.